Listed here is a single T cell receptor (beta chain). Its antigen is unidentified. The data were obtained in a study of T-cell reconstitution after alpha-beta-depleted transplantation in children. Study outcomes and limitations: About two months after transplant, alpha-beta T cells reportedly came from several hundred expanded graft clones.

The TCRbeta library was prepared with unique molecular identifiers. TCRdb re-analysed the PCR reads in MiXCR, keeping a single row per CDR3 protein. The table shows about a million distinct CDR3 sequences, with less than 30% occurring only once. This CDR3 spans 16 amino acids. From germline, CDR1 is MNHEY and CDR2 SMNVEV (reference sequence). Trimming took 6 bases from V and 2 from J; bases not matched to a gene: 7. This chain uses TRBV27 with TRBJ2-2, with TRBD1 matching over 9 bases. The sequencing here drew on PBMCs, mostly from graft donor cells, taken 360 days after TCRalphabeta/CD19-depleted stem cell transplant. The sequence derives from a boy under three years old who had a stem cell transplant for SCID, so the T cells may come from the graft donor. CDR3 sequence reads: CASRGQGLLNTGELFF. CDR3 nucleotides: TGTGCCAGCAGGGGACAGGGACTCTTAAACACCGGGGAGCTGTTTTTT.